The sample holds many counts of the clone carrying this T cell receptor (beta chain). The CDR3 is made up of 19 amino acids. Per germline, CDR1 LGHNA and CDR2 YNFKEQ. With V trimmed by 4 bases and J by 0 bases, 13 bases remained unmatched. The data were taken from a study of spatial heterogeneity in lung cancer. TCRdb recomputed calls from the 5' RACE reads with MiXCR, one row per CDR3 protein. Of some 22,000 distinct CDR3 sequences in the sample, approximately 4.8% were seen once. Time point denoted: sample taken at primary tumor resection. The source of this sequence is a male donor with early-stage non-small cell lung cancer. Sequenced material: PBMCs, taken at surgery. V usage is TRBV4-2 and J usage is TRBJ1-1; 11 bases agree with TRBD1. The CDR3: CASSPAPGQGVGMNTEAFF. Written as DNA, the CDR3 is TGTGCCAGCAGCCCCGCACCGGGACAGGGGGTGGGGATGAACACTGAAGCTTTCTTT.